This T cell receptor (beta chain) appears in the sequencing data of a study of neoadjuvant nivolumab and ipilimumab in lung cancer. At the level of the study: The combination arm added day-1 ipilimumab 1 mg/kg to nivolumab 3 mg/kg on days 1, 15, 29. Whole-study results and caveats: From pretherapy to surgery, tumor richness and clonality rose with dual therapy. Higher pretherapy blood TCR richness went with higher resected-tumor richness. TCR sequencing covered a small number of samples.

A remark on this clone: Its antigen is not identified.

The CDR3 loop spans 14 amino acids. The germline gives CDR1 SQVTM, CDR2 ANQGSEA. The germline V and J ends were trimmed by 3 bases and 12 bases, with 21 bases remaining between them. Profiled with immunoSEQ multiplex PCR; TCRdb holds only in-frame clones, not every one. The sample lists approximately 31,000 clones, 92% occurring once. The receptor was isolated from an adult with non-small cell lung cancer. The material sequenced was peripheral blood, taken after neoadjuvant nivolumab, alone or with ipilimumab, at or shortly before surgery. The chain uses TRBV29-1 and TRBJ2-1; perhaps TRBD1 as D (6 bases). The CDR3 nucleotides read TGCAGCGTTGATCCCCCCCTAGCCTTACAGGGGCAGTTCTTC. This gives the protein CSVDPPLALQGQFF.